Listed here are 22 T cell receptor beta chains from one sample, sequenced in a study of blood T cell repertoires in COVID-19. Repertoires were generated with immunoSEQ multiplex PCR, while TCRdb's copy carries only in-frame clones and drops some. This table has some 400,000 clones, 90% appearing once. The sequencing input was peripheral blood. The receptors stem from a man between 18 and 29 years old with active or convalescent COVID-19.

V gene TRBV7-9 combines with J gene TRBJ1-4; perhaps TRBD1 as D (6 bases). Germline lookup yields CDR1 SEHNR and CDR2 FQNEAQ (reference sequence). Trimming pared 5 bases from V and 8 bases from J, leaving 15 bases between. There are 14 residues in the CDR3. CDR3 residues: CASSINRDTEKLFF. The DNA of the CDR3 is TGTGCCAGCAGCATAAACCGGGACACCGAAAAACTGTTTTTT.

Details on this clone: The sample contains more than one DNA sequence encoding this CDR3. The gene calls are TRBV18 and TRBJ1-2; 7 bases fit TRBD1. This CDR3 has 13 amino acids. The V and J ends lost 3 bases and 3 bases, in that order; junction bases with no gene match: 1. Looked up from germline, CDR1 is KGHSH and CDR2 is LQKENI. The CDR3 reads CASSPGQDYGYTF. DNA for the CDR3: TGTGCCAGCTCACCCGGACAGGACTATGGCTACACCTTC.

The chain joins TRBV7-2 to TRBJ1-6; D remains unclear. V dropped 5 bases and J dropped 9 bases, with 11 bases sitting between them. The CDR3 is made up of 13 amino acids. Germline values: CDR1 SGHTA, CDR2 FQGNSA. In DNA form, the CDR3 reads TGTGCCAGCAGCCCGATGGAGGTTTCACCCCTCCACTTT. Its protein is CASSPMEVSPLHF. The full variable domain, rest sourced from reference TRBV7-2 and TRBJ1-6, is GAGVSQSPSNKVTEKGKDVELRCDPISGHTALYWYRQSLGQGLEFLIYFQGNSAPDKSGLPSDRFSAERTGGSVSTLTIQRTQQEDSAVYLCASSPMEVSPLHFGNGTRLTVT.

The J gene is TRBJ2-4, the V gene TRBV9, with 7 positions matching TRBD1. The CDR3 covers 15 residues. The J segment lost 1 base and the V segment lost 0 bases, leaving 1 base of the junction unmatched. CDR1 and CDR2 (germline): SGDLS, YYNGEE. The CDR3, as DNA: TGTGCCAGCAGCGTAGGCAGGGGGGCCAAAAACATTCAGTACTTC. This codes for CASSVGRGAKNIQYF.

The chain uses TRBV12-3 or TRBV12-4 and TRBJ1-5; D is unclear. V was clipped by 3 bases and J by 7 bases, with 10 bases between them. The CDR3 contains 13 residues. The CDR3: CASSLSGFQPQHF. As DNA, the CDR3 is TGTGCCAGCAGTTTGTCGGGGTTCCAGCCCCAGCATTTT.

The chain joins TRBV11-2 to TRBJ2-7, with 7 positions matching TRBD2. The CDR3 spans 15 residues. The J segment lost 3 bases and the V segment lost 1 base, leaving 6 bases of the junction unmatched. Looked up from germline, CDR1 is SGHAT and CDR2 is FQNNGV. CDR3 protein: CASSLVVAGNYEQYF. CDR3 in DNA: TGTGCCAGCAGCTTAGTAGTAGCGGGTAACTACGAGCAGTACTTC.

The rearrangement joins TRBV7-2 to TRBJ2-5; TRBD1 aligns across 9 bases. Germline V gives CDR1 SGHTA, CDR2 FQGNSA. Trimming removed 1 base from V and 2 bases from J; junction bases left unmatched: 8. This CDR3 contains 17 residues. Here the CDR3 DNA reads TGTGCCAGCAGCTTAGGGACAGGGGTTTTTTGGCAAGAGACCCAGTACTTC. Its protein product is CASSLGTGVFWQETQYF.

The chain uses TRBV9 and TRBJ2-3; 7 bases fit TRBD2. The CDR3 has 16 residues. The germline V gene has CDR1 SGDLS and CDR2 YYNGEE. J lost 4 bases, V lost 3 bases, and 11 bases had no gene match. In DNA form, the CDR3 reads TGTGCCAGCAGCGGGGAAGCGGGAATTGGTGCAGATACGCAGTATTTT. Protein product: CASSGEAGIGADTQYF.

The chain couples TRBV5-5 to TRBJ1-6; D is possibly TRBD1 (6 bases). The CDR3 is 17 amino acids. V was shortened by 2 bases and J by 7 bases, with 19 bases between the two germline ends. Germline V gene lookup returns CDR1 SGHKS and CDR2 YYEKEE (reference sequence). DNA of the CDR3: TGTGCCAGCAGCTTCACGTCCGCACAGGGTTTGAATTCACCCCTCCACTTT. It encodes CASSFTSAQGLNSPLHF.

This chain joins TRBV3-1 (or the pseudogene TRBV3-2) and TRBJ1-4; TRBD1 agrees at 8 bases. Germline V CDR1 and CDR2: LGHDT, YNNKEL (reference sequence). The CDR3 is 15 amino acids. Unmatched junction bases numbered 8, after V lost 3 bases and J lost 8 bases. Here the CDR3 DNA reads TGTGCCAGCAGCCAGATAAGGACAGGGATCGAAAAACTGTTTTTT. Translated: CASSQIRTGIEKLFF.

The chain has TRBV28 and TRBJ2-7; 8 bases agree with TRBD1. The CDR3 length is 15 residues. Trimming at V came to 3 bases and at J to 2 bases, leaving 6 bases not matched to a gene. Per the germline V gene, CDR1 is MDHEN and CDR2 is SYDVKM. CDR3 nucleotide sequence: TGTGCCAGCAGTTTCAGGGGGCGTCAGGCCTACGAGCAGTACTTC. It is translated as CASSFRGRQAYEQYF.

The rearrangement joins TRBV7-2 to TRBJ2-7, with no clear D. This CDR3 has 13 amino acids. Germline V gene sequence: CDR1 SGHTA, CDR2 FQGNSA. Between the trimmed V and J ends, which lost 2 bases and 4 bases, there was a span of 9 bases. The CDR3 nucleotides are TGTGCCAGCAGCTTATTCCGTGTTTACGAGCAGTACTTC. Protein: CASSLFRVYEQYF.

This sequence joins TRBV2 and TRBJ2-1, with a possible D match to TRBD2 (5 bases). V was cut by 0 bases and J by 6 bases, with 15 bases left in between. From germline, CDR1 is SNHLY and CDR2 FYNNEI. The CDR3 is 16 amino acids. The CDR3 sequence is CASSEAEGLRANEQFF. CDR3 nucleotide sequence: TGTGCCAGCAGTGAAGCGGAAGGACTCCGGGCCAATGAGCAGTTCTTC.

The V gene is TRBV27, the J gene TRBJ1-2, with 8 bases aligning to TRBD1. CDR3 length: 15 amino acids. Trimming at V came to 4 bases and at J to 6 bases, leaving 10 bases not matched to a gene. Germline V gives CDR1 MNHEY, CDR2 SMNVEV (reference sequence). CDR3 protein: CASSYGQGVADGYTF. The CDR3 DNA reads TGTGCCAGCAGTTACGGACAGGGAGTTGCTGATGGCTACACCTTC.

The rearrangement joins TRBV11-2 to TRBJ2-4, with a weak D call TRBD2 (7 bases). Germline-derived CDR1 and CDR2 are SGHAT and FQNNGV. Trimming left V 8 bases short and J 5 bases short, with 25 bases between. This CDR3 spans 17 amino acids. The CDR3: CASAAGGPGKSENIQYF. The CDR3 bases are TGTGCCAGCGCGGCCGGGGGGCCTGGCAAAAGCGAAAACATTCAGTACTTC. Using reference TRBV11-2 and TRBJ2-4 for the parts outside the CDR3, the full variable domain is EAGVAQSPRYKIIEKRQSVAFWCNPISGHATLYWYQQILGQGPKLLIQFQNNGVVDDSQLPKDRFSAERLKGVDSTLKIQPAKLEDSAVYLCASAAGGPGKSENIQYFGAGTRLSVL.

V usage is TRBV7-2 and J usage is TRBJ1-2; the D gene is possibly TRBD1 (5 bases). There are 15 residues in the CDR3. Trimming pared 5 bases from V and 8 bases from J, leaving 21 bases between. From germline, CDR1 is SGHTA and CDR2 FQGNSA. The CDR3 DNA follows: TGTGCCAGCAGCCCCGAACCCGCCAGGGTATACGGCTACACCTTC. It specifies CASSPEPARVYGYTF.

The chain is built from TRBV6-5 and TRBJ1-2, with D possibly TRBD1 on 5 matching bases. This CDR3 is built from 15 residues. Germline values: CDR1 MNHEY, CDR2 SVGAGI. V shed 7 bases and J shed 7 bases, with 22 bases lying between them. In DNA form, the CDR3 reads TGTGCCAGCACCACCTTTCCCGCCAGGGTCGGTGGCTACACCTTC. It translates to CASTTFPARVGGYTF.

V is TRBV7-9 and J is TRBJ2-7; 11 nucleotides align to TRBD1. After removal of 5 bases from V and 3 bases from J, the junction contained 6 bases not matched to a gene. Germline CDR1 reads SEHNR; CDR2 reads FQNEAQ (reference sequence). The CDR3 covers 15 residues. The CDR3 nucleotides read TGTGCCAGCAGCCCCCGGACAGGGGGCGGCTACGAGCAGTACTTC. Translated: CASSPRTGGGYEQYF.

The rearrangement uses TRBV29-1 and TRBJ1-1; 11 nucleotides align to TRBD1. The CDR3 totals 12 residues. CDR1 and CDR2 (germline): SQVTM, ANQGSEA. V was clipped by 7 bases and J by 7 bases; unmatched bases: 5. This CDR3 reads CSAGGTGGEAFF. The CDR3 DNA reads TGCAGCGCCGGAGGGACAGGGGGTGAAGCTTTCTTT.

This chain connects TRBV18 to TRBJ2-1; the D gene is possibly TRBD1 (5 bases). Germline V CDR1 and CDR2: KGHSH, LQKENI. The CDR3 extends over 11 amino acids. V shed 11 bases and J shed 2 bases, with 7 bases lying between them. The CDR3 DNA reads TGTGCCGCAGGGACCTACAATGAGCAGTTCTTC. Its protein is CAAGTYNEQFF.

The chain employs TRBV4-1 and TRBJ2-3; 9 bases are a match to TRBD2. The CDR3 loop spans 18 amino acids. Germline V CDR1 and CDR2: MGHRA, YSYEKL. The V and J ends lost 0 bases and 0 bases, in that order; junction bases with no gene match: 7. In DNA, the CDR3 is TGCGCCAGCAGCCAAGATCAAATGACTAGCGGTAGCACAGATACGCAGTATTTT. Protein: CASSQDQMTSGSTDTQYF.

This chain links TRBV6-2 or TRBV6-3 with TRBJ2-5, with 8 positions matching TRBD1. CDR1 is MNHEY, CDR2 SVGEGT, per germline. The CDR3 consists of 13 residues. Trimming at V came to 5 bases and at J to 4 bases, leaving 3 bases not matched to a gene. CDR3 in DNA: TGTGCCAGCAGTATCGGACAGGGAGAGACCCAGTACTTC. Translation: CASSIGQGETQYF.